This entry is about one T cell receptor beta chain. Its antigen is currently unknown. The data belong to a study of OX40 agonist ivuxolimab in advanced cancers. Study context: While on treatment, patients had intravenous ivuxolimab at 0.01 to 10 mg/kg every 2 weeks. Dose-escalation patients had hepatocellular carcinoma, melanoma, renal cell or head and neck cancer. Points from the study as a whole: Several nonresponders also turned out to have low normalized T-cell clonal expansion. Clonal expansion was seen in CD4+ and CD8+ blood T cells by week 6 at 0.1 to 3.0 mg/kg.

V was trimmed by 1 base and J by 1 base, leaving 7 bases between them. This CDR3 has 13 residues. The germline gives CDR1 SQVTM, CDR2 ANQGSEA. Using immunoSEQ multiplex PCR, the repertoire was profiled, and TCRdb retains in-frame clones only, with some absent. The sample has roughly 73,000 clones, roughly 91% seen once. The origin of this receptor is an adult with an advanced solid tumor such as melanoma, head and neck, liver or kidney cancer. The sequenced sample was CD4+ or CD8+ T cells sorted from blood, obtained in a trial of the OX40 agonist ivuxolimab. The J gene is TRBJ1-1, the V gene TRBV29-1; no firm D call. The CDR3 loop reads CSVEVLRNTEAFF. In DNA, the CDR3 is TGCAGCGTTGAAGTCCTCAGGAACACTGAAGCTTTCTTT. The full variable domain, rest sourced from reference TRBV29-1 and TRBJ1-1, is SAVISQKPSRDICQRGTSLTIQCQVDSQVTMMFWYRQQPGQSLTLIATANQGSEATYESGFVIDKFPISRPNLTFSTLTVSNMSPEDSSIYLCSVEVLRNTEAFFGQGTRLTVV.